Below, one T cell receptor (beta chain) is given with its context. What it recognizes is unknown. For every donor, a draw yielded ten milliliters of peripheral blood. It was with a sample-barcoded 5' primer and a J-beta primer mix that a second PCR of roughly 7 to 12 cycles was run. Each cDNA was tagged by a template-switch adaptor containing 12 random nucleotides. TCRdb fed the 5' RACE reads into MiXCR, producing one record per CDR3 protein. The sample yields 650,000 to 1,000,000 distinct CDR3 sequences, 30% to 45% seen once. Per germline, CDR1 LGHNA and CDR2 YNFKEQ. The ends were cut back, 4 bases at V and 3 bases at J, with 12 bases in the middle. The CDR3 loop spans 14 amino acids. This sample is part of a study of blood T cells in healthy people across ages. Study as a whole: Template switching caught about one barcoded beta molecule for each two T cells. General study results and limits: Naive and antigen-experienced cells were not separated, limiting conclusive comparison.

This sequence originates from a man aged 18 to 29 in good health. This sequence joins TRBV4-2 and TRBJ2-5; unclear D gene. The sequencing input was blood. The CDR3 bases are TGTGCCAGCAGCCGCACAGACCGGAAAGAGACCCAGTACTTC. Its translation: CASSRTDRKETQYF.